This T cell receptor beta chain was sequenced during a study of blood T cell repertoires in COVID-19. Only in-frame clones appear in the TCRdb table, and some are missing; sequencing was by immunoSEQ multiplex PCR. The sample shows 150,000 or so clones, roughly 80% of them seen only once. Germline-derived CDR1 and CDR2 are KGHSH and LQKENI. The J segment lost 7 bases and the V segment lost 1 base, leaving 2 bases of the junction unmatched. The CDR3 totals 15 residues. The sequence came from a woman aged 80 or older with acute or convalescent COVID-19. The sequenced sample was peripheral blood. The J gene is TRBJ1-6, the V gene TRBV18, with 9 bases lining up with TRBD1. The CDR3 sequence is CASSPRGQGNSPLHF. The CDR3 DNA reads TGTGCCAGCTCACCACGGGGACAGGGAAATTCACCCCTCCACTTT.